These T cell receptor beta chains were read from a single sample in a study of blood T cells in healthy people across ages. TCRdb re-analysed the 5' RACE reads in MiXCR, keeping a single row per CDR3 protein. The table records approximately 960,000 distinct CDR3 sequences, 25% to 30% of them present only once. The same specimen was also included in a second study, on T cells of mothers and their children.

The sequenced sample was blood. These receptors all stem from a woman in her 40s in good health. The CDR3 runs from the conserved cysteine through the conserved F or W. Each record gives: D gene, V gene, clone size, J gene, CDR3 protein, CDR3 DNA. A D gene is named only where the DNA matches it firmly. Clone size appears in some rows only: once, few, many, or a class for an expanded clone.

d_gene: NA
v_gene: TRBV28
abundance: NA
j_gene: TRBJ2-2
CDR3aa: CASCFARRSTGELFF
CDR3nt: TGTGCCAGCTGTTTTGCGAGGAGGAGCACCGGGGAGCTGTTTTTT

d_gene: TRBD1
v_gene: TRBV19
abundance: NA
j_gene: TRBJ1-5
CDR3aa: CASGQGSTQPQHF
CDR3nt: TGTGCCAGTGGACAGGGCTCGACCCAGCCCCAGCATTTT

d_gene: NA
v_gene: TRBV20-1
abundance: few
j_gene: TRBJ1-6
CDR3aa: CSAANIMAGKYNSPLHF
CDR3nt: TGCAGTGCCGCAAACATAATGGCAGGCAAATATAATTCACCCCTCCACTTT

d_gene: NA
v_gene: TRBV10-3
abundance: NA
j_gene: TRBJ1-1
CDR3aa: CAISRTRELNTEAFF
CDR3nt: TGTGCCATCAGCCGTACACGGGAATTGAACACTGAAGCTTTCTTT

d_gene: NA
v_gene: TRBV20-1
abundance: NA
j_gene: TRBJ2-1
CDR3aa: CSAWTGGNKQFF
CDR3nt: TGCAGTGCCTGGACTGGCGGGAATAAGCAGTTCTTC

d_gene: TRBD1
v_gene: TRBV12-3/TRBV12-4
abundance: few
j_gene: TRBJ2-1
CDR3aa: CASNQPGQADVEQFF
CDR3nt: TGTGCCAGCAATCAACCGGGACAGGCGGATGTTGAGCAGTTCTTC

d_gene: TRBD1
v_gene: TRBV20-1
abundance: many
j_gene: TRBJ1-6
CDR3aa: CSARVGGQGSSPLHF
CDR3nt: TGCAGTGCTAGAGTAGGGGGACAGGGGAGTTCACCCCTCCACTTT

d_gene: TRBD1
v_gene: TRBV28
abundance: NA
j_gene: TRBJ2-5
CDR3aa: CAISGTGGWETQYF
CDR3nt: TGTGCCATATCCGGGACAGGGGGGTGGGAGACCCAGTACTTC

d_gene: TRBD1
v_gene: TRBV7-9
abundance: NA
j_gene: TRBJ2-5
CDR3aa: CASSKGTGGVKETQYF
CDR3nt: TGTGCCAGCAGCAAAGGGACAGGGGGCGTGAAAGAGACCCAGTACTTC

d_gene: NA
v_gene: TRBV2
abundance: NA
j_gene: TRBJ2-7
CDR3aa: CASSEGGASSYEQYF
CDR3nt: TGTGCCAGCAGTGAGGGGGGGGCCTCCTCCTACGAGCAGTACTTC

d_gene: NA
v_gene: TRBV5-1
abundance: NA
j_gene: TRBJ2-2
CDR3aa: CASSLEAGRTGELFF
CDR3nt: TGCGCCAGCAGCTTGGAAGCAGGGAGGACCGGGGAGCTGTTTTTT

d_gene: NA
v_gene: TRBV6-5
abundance: few
j_gene: TRBJ2-3
CDR3aa: CASSYRQRFTDTQYF
CDR3nt: TGTGCCAGCAGTTACAGACAGAGATTCACAGATACGCAGTATTTT

d_gene: NA
v_gene: TRBV9
abundance: NA
j_gene: TRBJ1-1
CDR3aa: CASSVGPKGSEAFF
CDR3nt: TGTGCCAGCAGCGTAGGTCCCAAAGGATCTGAAGCTTTCTTT

d_gene: TRBD1
v_gene: TRBV9
abundance: few
j_gene: TRBJ1-2
CDR3aa: CASSTRGGGYNYGYTF
CDR3nt: TGTGCCAGCAGCACCCGAGGGGGCGGGTATAACTATGGCTACACCTTC

d_gene: NA
v_gene: TRBV4-3
abundance: NA
j_gene: TRBJ1-2
CDR3aa: CASSQVTGPGPYTF
CDR3nt: TGCGCCAGCAGCCAAGTGACAGGTCCAGGACCCTACACCTTC

d_gene: TRBD2
v_gene: TRBV27
abundance: many
j_gene: TRBJ2-7
CDR3aa: CASSLRVAGHYEQYF
CDR3nt: TGTGCCAGCAGTTTAAGGGTAGCGGGGCACTACGAGCAGTACTTC

d_gene: TRBD2
v_gene: TRBV20-1
abundance: NA
j_gene: TRBJ2-7
CDR3aa: CSAIRLAGSSYEQYF
CDR3nt: TGCAGTGCTATAAGACTAGCGGGAAGCTCCTACGAGCAGTACTTC

d_gene: TRBD1
v_gene: TRBV20-1
abundance: few
j_gene: TRBJ1-6
CDR3aa: CSALRPGQNSPLHF
CDR3nt: TGCAGTGCCCTCCGACCGGGACAGAATTCACCCCTCCACTTT

d_gene: NA
v_gene: TRBV6-5
abundance: NA
j_gene: TRBJ1-5
CDR3aa: CASSYTVGEPQHF
CDR3nt: TGTGCCAGCAGTTACACTGTAGGTGAGCCCCAGCATTTT

d_gene: TRBD1
v_gene: TRBV10-3
abundance: few
j_gene: TRBJ2-6
CDR3aa: CAINGQGATGANVLTF
CDR3nt: TGTGCCATCAATGGACAGGGGGCTACTGGGGCCAACGTCCTGACTTTC

d_gene: NA
v_gene: TRBV14
abundance: NA
j_gene: TRBJ2-1
CDR3aa: CASSLQGPSYNEQFF
CDR3nt: TGTGCCAGCAGCCTACAGGGCCCTTCCTACAATGAGCAGTTCTTC

d_gene: NA
v_gene: TRBV7-2
abundance: once
j_gene: TRBJ2-7
CDR3aa: CASSLGALSGNEQYF
CDR3nt: TGTGCCAGCAGCTTAGGGGCTCTCAGTGGTAACGAGCAGTACTTC

d_gene: NA
v_gene: TRBV2
abundance: NA
j_gene: TRBJ2-7
CDR3aa: CASRDPIGYEQYF
CDR3nt: TGTGCCAGCAGGGATCCTATAGGATACGAGCAGTACTTC

d_gene: TRBD1
v_gene: TRBV5-1
abundance: few
j_gene: TRBJ1-1
CDR3aa: CASSRLLGGSKTEAFF
CDR3nt: TGCGCCAGCAGCCGTCTTCTAGGGGGCTCGAAAACTGAAGCTTTCTTT

d_gene: TRBD1
v_gene: TRBV7-2
abundance: NA
j_gene: TRBJ1-5
CDR3aa: CATSTPGGTSNQPQHF
CDR3nt: TGTGCCACTTCTACCCCAGGGGGAACAAGCAATCAGCCCCAGCATTTT